The 8 T cell receptor beta chains reported below all come from one sample, sequenced in a study of PD-L1 blockade in urothelial cancer. Regarding time point: peripheral blood 6 weeks after treatment start. This table comes from immunoSEQ multiplex PCR, and its TCRdb copy is limited to in-frame clones, with some not included. Of roughly 100,000 clones in the sample, roughly 85% were seen once. The material sequenced was PBMCs, taken around atezolizumab (anti-PD-L1) treatment. Receptors were obtained from a man between 65 and 85 years old with urothelial cancer.

V gene TRBV9 combines with J gene TRBJ2-2; D not certain. The V gene's germline CDR1 is SGDLS and CDR2 YYNGEE. The V gene lost 0 bases and the J gene lost 4 bases, with 13 bases spanning the gap. There are 16 residues in the CDR3. The CDR3 sequence is CASSVGWASVTGELFF. Here the CDR3 DNA reads TGTGCCAGCAGCGTAGGCTGGGCCTCTGTCACCGGGGAGCTGTTTTTT.

This chain uses TRBV5-4 with TRBJ2-7, with TRBD1 matching 11 bases. V shed 0 bases and J 3 bases; nucleotides not matched to a gene: 2. Germline-derived CDR1 and CDR2 are SGHNT and YYREEE (reference sequence). The CDR3 has 15 residues. The CDR3 sequence is CASSLGGTGGYEQYF. CDR3 nucleotides: TGTGCCAGCAGCTTGGGCGGGACAGGGGGCTACGAGCAGTACTTC.

The chain's CDR3 is CASSNSRNDRELDQPQHF. The CDR3 DNA follows: TGTGCCAGCAGCAATAGCCGAAACGACAGGGAGCTCGATCAGCCCCAGCATTTT. The V and J genes are TRBV7-6 and TRBJ1-5; 7 bases map to TRBD1. CDR1 and CDR2 (germline): SGHVS, FNYEAQ. CDR3 length: 18 residues. Losses at the gene ends were 5 bases for V and 5 bases for J; bases not matched to a gene: 18.

The chain combines TRBV6-5 with TRBJ2-7; 7 bases line up with TRBD1. V was clipped by 2 bases and J by 6 bases; unmatched bases: 7. This CDR3 is built from 14 residues. The V gene's germline CDR1 is MNHEY and CDR2 SVGAGI. The CDR3 bases are TGTGCCAGCAGTTACGCCAGGGGGTTGCGCGAGCAGTACTTC. Amino acid sequence: CASSYARGLREQYF.

This rearrangement joins TRBV7-2 to TRBJ2-1; D is possibly TRBD2 (5 bases). This CDR3 region has 14 residues. Trimming took 0 bases from V and 9 from J, leaving 12 bases between them. Germline lookup yields CDR1 SGHTA and CDR2 FQGNSA. The CDR3 loop reads CASSLAPPSSEQFF. CDR3 sequence (DNA): TGTGCCAGCAGCTTAGCGCCTCCTAGCAGTGAGCAGTTCTTC.

This clone showed up just once. The chain is built from TRBV5-4 and TRBJ1-5, with TRBD1 matching over 10 bases. V dropped 3 bases and J dropped 6; count of bases not matched to a gene: 12. Germline CDR1 reads SGHNT; CDR2 reads YYREEE (reference sequence). This CDR3 contains 17 residues. The CDR3 DNA reads TGTGCCAGCAGCTCCACCATGGGACAGGGGACTGTTCAGCCCCAGCATTTT. Its translation: CASSSTMGQGTVQPQHF.

This clone showed up just a few times. The J gene is TRBJ1-6, the V gene TRBV6-5; the match to TRBD1 covers 9 bases. The CDR3 extends over 16 amino acids. Trimming took 4 bases from V and 7 from J; bases not matched to a gene: 8. Germline CDR1 is MNHEY and CDR2 is SVGAGI. CDR3 nucleotide sequence: TGTGCCAGCAGTTCCACTACCGGGACAGGGAATTCACCCCTCCACTTT. Protein: CASSSTTGTGNSPLHF.

The chain uses TRBV7-2 and TRBJ1-4; 7 bases are shared with TRBD1. Germline assignment: CDR1 SGHTA and CDR2 FQGNSA. With 5 bases clipped from V and 7 bases from J, the junction kept 7 bases outside the gene matches. The CDR3 sequence is 14 residues long. The CDR3 is CASSPRQGSEKLFF. CDR3 DNA: TGTGCCAGCAGCCCCCGACAGGGAAGTGAAAAACTGTTTTTT.